The rows below give T cell receptor beta chains drawn from one sample of a study of CD8+ T cells in alopecia areata. Produced via immunoSEQ multiplex PCR; TCRdb's table is partial and in-frame only. The sample holds about 100,000 clones, approximately 60% seen once. Source material: CD8+ T cells sorted from blood. The origin of the receptors is a human donor in good health. CDR3s include the opening cysteine and the closing phenylalanine or tryptophan. D genes are given only for firm matches. Only some rows state a clone size, as once, few, many or a class for expanded clones.

D gene,clone size,J gene,V gene,CDR3 DNA,CDR3 protein
.,.,TRBJ2-7,TRBV5-1,TGCGCCAGCAGCCCGACGGGGGCCTACGAGCAGTACTTC,CASSPTGAYEQYF
TRBD2,.,TRBJ2-7,TRBV5-6,TGTGCCAGCAGCCGAACTACTAGCGGGGATGCCTACGAGCAGTACTTC,CASSRTTSGDAYEQYF
TRBD1,.,TRBJ1-1,TRBV5-4,TGTGCCAGCAGCTCCCCCGTCCTCGGAACAGGGGATAGCACTGAAGCTTTCTTT,CASSSPVLGTGDSTEAFF
.,.,TRBJ1-6,TRBV30,TGTGCCTGGAGTTCAGTCAGCTCCTATAATTCACCCCTCCACTTT,CAWSSVSSYNSPLHF
.,.,TRBJ1-1,TRBV2,TGTGCCAGCAGTGAACAACAGGGACTTACCCCCACTGAAGCTTTCTTT,CASSEQQGLTPTEAFF
.,.,TRBJ2-1,TRBV29-1,TGCAGCGTTGATGGTCGGGAAACCGGAGGCTCCTACAATGAGCAGTTCTTC,CSVDGRETGGSYNEQFF
.,.,TRBJ2-3,TRBV29-1,TGCAGCGTTGAATCCGCTTCAAGCACAGATACGCAGTATTTT,CSVESASSTDTQYF
TRBD1,few,TRBJ2-6,TRBV9,TGTGCCAGCAGCTCCCGGACAGGGGGCAAATTTGCTTCTGGGGCCAACGTCCTGACTTTC,CASSSRTGGKFASGANVLTF
.,.,TRBJ1-1,TRBV20-1,TGCAGTGCTGCATTAGGGGTAGTAGCTTTCTTT,CSAALGVVAFF
.,.,TRBJ2-5,TRBV5-4,TGTGCCAGCAGCCTTGGGCCTATTTTGGACGAGACCCAGTACTTC,CASSLGPILDETQYF
.,.,TRBJ2-7,TRBV4-1,TGCGCCAGCAGCCAACCCTCAGGGTTACACGAGCAGTACTTC,CASSQPSGLHEQYF
TRBD2,.,TRBJ2-5,TRBV7-9,TGTGCCAGCAGCTTAGAAGTAGCGCTAGCGGGCCCGGAGACCCAGTACTTC,CASSLEVALAGPETQYF